Presented here are 26 T cell receptor beta chains from one specimen sequenced in a study of identical twins. TCRdb re-derived calls from the 5' RACE reads in MiXCR, one entry per CDR3 protein. The top ten clones hold 1.5% to 2% of a sample with about 900,000 distinct CDR3 sequences, 9% to 15% of them seen once. The sample also formed part of further work on yellow fever vaccine responses in identical twins.

Sequencing was performed on PBMCs. The receptors shown here come from a woman under 30 in good health.

The V and J genes are TRBV28 and TRBJ1-5; D is perhaps TRBD1 (6 bases). The CDR3 is 14 amino acids. V lost 3 bases to trimming and J lost 6 bases, with 12 bases between them. Germline CDR1 and CDR2: MDHEN and SYDVKM. CDR3 protein: CASSFRGASQPQHF. CDR3 nucleotide sequence: TGTGCCAGCAGTTTTCGGGGGGCAAGTCAGCCCCAGCATTTT.

This chain connects TRBV4-1 to TRBJ2-5; D possibly corresponds to TRBD2 (6 bases). CDR1 MGHRA and CDR2 YSYEKL come from the germline V gene. This CDR3 spans 12 amino acids. Trimming took off 11 bases at V and 7 bases at J, with 17 bases between the two ends. The DNA for the CDR3 is TGCGCCGGAGGGACTCCGGGCGGGACCCAGTACTTC. Its protein is CAGGTPGGTQYF.

This clonotype has ten or more counts. This sequence joins TRBV4-1 and TRBJ2-2, with D tentatively TRBD1 or TRBD2 (5 bases each). Germline CDR1 is MGHRA and CDR2 is YSYEKL. The CDR3 has 15 residues. Trimming removed 4 bases at V and 0 bases at J, with 9 bases between. The DNA for the CDR3 is TGCGCCAGCAGCCGGGGGACGTCGAACACCGGGGAGCTGTTTTTT. Amino acids: CASSRGTSNTGELFF.

This clonotype was detected a few times. The genes are TRBV10-3 and TRBJ2-1; TRBD2 aligns across 9 bases. CDR1 ENHRY and CDR2 SYGVKD come from the germline V gene. This CDR3 has 14 residues. The V and J ends lost 7 bases and 5 bases, in that order; junction bases with no gene match: 6. The CDR3, as DNA: TGTGCCATCACGGGACTAGCAAACAACAATGAGCAGTTCTTC. Translating it yields CAITGLANNNEQFF.

This clonotype has only a few counts. The gene calls are TRBV5-5 and TRBJ1-4; no reliable D call. CDR3 size: 14 residues. The V end lost 4 bases, the J end lost 12 bases, and 19 bases lay between the germline ends. The germline CDR1 and CDR2 sequences are SGHKS and YYEKEE (reference sequence). The CDR3 coding sequence is TGTGCCAGCAGCATGGCGGGAACGATTAGGGAACTGTTTTTT. Its protein is CASSMAGTIRELFF.

The table lists this clonotype with a few counts. The chain employs TRBV20-1 and TRBJ2-5, with TRBD2 as a possible D gene (5 bases). Germline CDR1 DFQATT, CDR2 SNEGSKA (reference sequence). The CDR3 has 16 residues. DNA of the CDR3: TGCCAGAGCACCGGGCGGCTGGAGGATGGACAAGAGACCCAGTACTTC. It encodes CQSTGRLEDGQETQYF.

The chain combines TRBV10-3 with TRBJ1-1, with a tentative D call TRBD1 (5 bases). Trimming stripped 6 bases from V and 6 bases from J, with 8 bases between. CDR1 and CDR2 (germline): ENHRY, SYGVKD. This CDR3 comprises 11 residues. The CDR3 nucleotides read TGTGCCATCAGAAGAGGGGCTGAAGCTTTCTTT. This encodes CAIRRGAEAFF.

This rearrangement joins TRBV2 to TRBJ2-7; 11 nucleotides agree with TRBD2. V lost 11 bases, J lost 2 bases, and 8 bases stayed unmatched. Germline lookup yields CDR1 SNHLY and CDR2 FYNNEI. CDR3 length: 14 amino acids. CDR3 coding DNA: TGTGCCCTCCTGGGACTAGCGGAAACCTACGAGCAGTACTTC. Protein sequence: CALLGLAETYEQYF.

This clonotype came up a few times. The CDR3 DNA is TGTGCCATCAGGGGAACAGAGGTCGGAAACACCGGGGAGCTGTTTTTT. Translated: CAIRGTEVGNTGELFF. The chain is built from TRBV10-3 and TRBJ2-2, with D unclear. The V end lost 6 bases, the J end lost 2 bases, and 16 bases lay between the germline ends. This CDR3 is 16 amino acids long. The germline V gene has CDR1 ENHRY and CDR2 SYGVKD.

The chain links TRBV20-1 to TRBJ2-7; D gene ambiguous. CDR3 size: 15 residues. Germline CDR1 is DFQATT and CDR2 is SNEGSKA (reference sequence). The V gene lost 3 bases and the J gene lost 3 bases, with 18 bases spanning the gap. The CDR3 nucleotides read TGCAGTGCTAGCTTCAAGCTGGAGAATATCTACGAGCAGTACTTC. This translates into CSASFKLENIYEQYF.

In its sample, this clonotype was seen many times. The V gene is TRBV6-6, the J gene TRBJ2-7, with D perhaps TRBD2 (5 bases). CDR3 length: 13 residues. V lost 2 bases, J lost 5 bases, and 10 bases lay in between. Germline lookup yields CDR1 MNHNY and CDR2 SVGAGI (reference sequence). The CDR3 is CASSYPPGDEQYV. For the CDR3, the DNA is TGTGCCAGCAGTTACCCACCCGGGGACGAGCAGTACGTC.

CDR3 in amino acids: CASSIEGGGYEQYF. DNA of the CDR3: TGTGCCAGTAGTATTGAGGGAGGTGGCTACGAGCAGTACTTC. This sequence joins TRBV19 and TRBJ2-7, with D possibly TRBD2 on 6 matching bases. V was shortened by 3 bases and J by 3 bases, with 12 bases between the two germline ends. Germline values: CDR1 LNHDA, CDR2 SQIVND (reference sequence). This CDR3 contains 14 residues.

This clonotype was seen more than once but under ten times. J is TRBJ1-1 and V is TRBV15; TRBD1 matches 7 bases. In germline, CDR1 is LNHNV, CDR2 YYDKDF (reference sequence). The length of the CDR3 is 14 residues. V shed 5 bases and J 1 base; nucleotides not matched to a gene: 4. CDR3 DNA: TGTGCCACCAGCCGGGGACAGAAGAACACTGAAGCTTTCTTT. Its protein is CATSRGQKNTEAFF.

The rearrangement links TRBV18 to TRBJ1-3; the D is unclear. Trimming took 4 bases from V and 1 from J, leaving 17 bases between them. CDR3 size: 17 residues. Germline V gives CDR1 KGHSH, CDR2 LQKENI. This CDR3 is CASSQSDGPLSGNTIYF. The CDR3 nucleotides read TGTGCCAGCTCACAATCGGACGGACCTTTGTCTGGAAACACCATATATTTT.

J is TRBJ2-1 and V is TRBV20-1; maybe TRBD1 (6 bases). In germline, CDR1 is DFQATT, CDR2 SNEGSKA (reference sequence). CDR3 length: 14 amino acids. With 5 bases removed from V and 2 bases from J, the gap between germline ends came to 13 bases. CDR3 DNA sequence: TGCAGTGCTCCGTACAGGGTCCCCTACAATGAGCAGTTCTTC. As protein: CSAPYRVPYNEQFF.

This clonotype showed up just a few times. This chain joins TRBV6-2 or TRBV6-3 and TRBJ2-7, with D possibly matching TRBD2 (6 bases). CDR3 length: 14 residues. V was trimmed by 2 bases and J by 3 bases, leaving 11 bases between them. Germline CDR1 is MNHEY and CDR2 is SVGEGT. The CDR3 region is CASSYAGTGYEQYF. DNA of the CDR3: TGTGCCAGCAGTTACGCGGGGACCGGCTACGAGCAGTACTTC.

The V gene is TRBV5-1, the J gene TRBJ2-1, with TRBD1 as a possible D gene (6 bases). The CDR3 length is 14 residues. Per germline, CDR1 SGHRS and CDR2 YFSETQ. V gave up 3 bases and J gave up 9 bases, with 16 bases separating them. The CDR3 protein is CASSSGLQGGEQFF. DNA of the CDR3: TGCGCCAGCAGCTCCGGATTACAGGGCGGTGAGCAGTTCTTC.

The V gene is TRBV9, the J gene TRBJ2-3; 7 nucleotides align to TRBD1. The CDR3 sequence is 15 residues long. Germline CDR1 is SGDLS and CDR2 is YYNGEE. J gave up 3 bases and V 5 bases, and 9 bases lay outside the gene matches. CDR3 region: CASSPGPQGTDTQYF. Written as DNA, the CDR3 is TGTGCCAGCAGTCCGGGTCCACAGGGGACAGATACGCAGTATTTT.

The rearrangement links TRBV18 to TRBJ2-5; possible D gene TRBD1, 6 bases. This CDR3 comprises 13 residues. V lost 2 bases and J lost 4, with 8 bases in between. Per the germline V gene, CDR1 is KGHSH and CDR2 is LQKENI. CDR3 DNA: TGTGCCAGCTCACCAGTAGGGGGAGAGACCCAGTACTTC. Residues: CASSPVGGETQYF.

J is TRBJ2-2 and V is TRBV10-3; D is ambiguous. The CDR3 covers 17 residues. Germline-derived CDR1 and CDR2 are ENHRY and SYGVKD. V was shortened by 7 bases and J by 0 bases, with 18 bases between the two germline ends. The DNA for the CDR3 is TGTGCCATCAACCGCCGAGACACCAACGCGAACACCGGGGAGCTGTTTTTT. Translation gives CAINRRDTNANTGELFF.

This clonotype was observed once. The CDR3 region has the DNA TGTGCCAGTAGTTTCGGGGTCGTTACAGATACGCAGTATTTT. Translated: CASSFGVVTDTQYF. The chain employs TRBV19 and TRBJ2-3, with D possibly matching TRBD2 (5 bases). Germline CDR1 and CDR2: LNHDA and SQIVND (reference sequence). The CDR3 runs to 14 residues. V was pared by 5 bases and J by 3 bases, with 12 bases between.

This clonotype was seen at least ten times. The CDR3 is CATSRDGSGELFF. DNA of the CDR3: TGTGCCACCAGCAGAGATGGTTCCGGGGAGCTGTTTTTT. The rearrangement uses TRBV15 and TRBJ2-2; no reliable D call. With 0 bases removed from V and 6 bases from J, the gap between germline ends came to 5 bases. This CDR3 spans 13 amino acids. The germline V gene encodes CDR1 LNHNV and CDR2 YYDKDF (reference sequence).

The V call is TRBV20-1, the J call TRBJ2-3, with D perhaps matching TRBD2 (6 bases). Per germline, CDR1 DFQATT and CDR2 SNEGSKA (reference sequence). The CDR3 has 14 residues. The V end was cut by 3 bases, the J end by 3 bases, with 13 bases between. The CDR3 nucleotides are TGCAGTGCTAGTACGCTAGCGAATACAGATACGCAGTATTTT. Its protein product is CSASTLANTDTQYF.

The V gene is TRBV20-1, the J gene TRBJ1-2; 8 nucleotides align to TRBD1. The V gene end was trimmed by 6 bases and the J gene end by 7 bases; junction bases not matched to a gene: 13. Germline loops: CDR1 DFQATT, CDR2 SNEGSKA (reference sequence). This CDR3 is built from 14 residues. The CDR3 sequence is CSAHDRGEVRGYTF. In DNA form, the CDR3 reads TGCAGTGCCCATGACAGGGGCGAGGTTCGTGGCTACACCTTC.

This clonotype was picked up a small number of times. CDR3 coding DNA: TGCAGTGCTAGCCAGCTACTAGCGGGAGATGTAGAGACCCAGTACTTC. It specifies CSASQLLAGDVETQYF. The chain uses TRBV20-1 and TRBJ2-5; 11 bases fit TRBD2. Germline V lookup: CDR1 DFQATT, CDR2 SNEGSKA (reference sequence). This CDR3 is 16 amino acids long. The V gene end was trimmed by 3 bases and the J gene end by 4 bases; junction bases not matched to a gene: 10.

This clonotype was seen only a few times. CDR3 DNA sequence: TGCGCCAGCAGGTTTGAGGACCGCATGAACACTGAAGCTTTCTTT. As protein: CASRFEDRMNTEAFF. The chain combines TRBV4-1 with TRBJ1-1, with D unresolved. Germline V CDR1 and CDR2: MGHRA, YSYEKL. The CDR3 runs 15 residues. Between the trimmed V and J ends, which lost 6 bases and 0 bases, there was a span of 14 bases.